This entry lists 30 T cell receptor beta chains sequenced from one sample in a study of cytomegalovirus exposure and HLA in healthy donors. The primer mix had 60 Vbeta and 13 Jbeta primers. TCRdb keeps only in-frame clones here, not all; method: immunoSEQ multiplex PCR. The table lists roughly 200,000 clones, roughly a tenth of them singletons. The specimen sequenced was PBMCs. The receptors were sampled from a woman in her twenties or thirties in good health and CMV-seropositive.

This clone occurred a few times. The J gene is TRBJ1-5, the V gene TRBV6-5; D is possibly TRBD1 (6 bases). The ends were cut back, 6 bases at V and 3 bases at J, with 12 bases in the middle. This CDR3 has 14 residues. Per germline, CDR1 MNHEY and CDR2 SVGAGI. CDR3 nucleotides: TGTGCCAGCAGCCGGGACAATATCAATCAGCCCCAGCATTTT. Translating it yields CASSRDNINQPQHF.

V usage is TRBV7-6 and J usage is TRBJ2-7, with 9 bases matching TRBD1. The V segment lost 5 bases and the J segment 3 bases; nucleotides outside the gene matches: 8. The CDR3 sequence is 15 residues long. Germline values: CDR1 SGHVS, CDR2 FNYEAQ. This CDR3 reads CASSAGPTGGYEQYF. DNA for the CDR3: TGTGCCAGCAGCGCTGGCCCGACAGGGGGCTACGAGCAGTACTTC.

This chain uses TRBV5-5 with TRBJ2-7, with TRBD1 matching over 7 bases. V lost 0 bases to trimming and J lost 3 bases; unmatched junction nucleotides: 3. CDR3 length: 14 residues. Germline loops: CDR1 SGHKS, CDR2 YYEKEE (reference sequence). CDR3 sequence (DNA): TGTGCCAGCAGCTTGGGACAGGGAAGCTACGAGCAGTACTTC. Encoded protein: CASSLGQGSYEQYF.

V is TRBV15 and J is TRBJ1-4; TRBD1 might be the D (5 bases). Trimming cost V 2 bases and J 8 bases, with 9 bases left between them. This CDR3 is 13 amino acids long. CDR1 and CDR2 from the germline V gene are LNHNV and YYDKDF (reference sequence). This CDR3 is CATSRPDSEKLFF. CDR3 DNA sequence: TGTGCCACCAGCAGACCTGACAGCGAAAAACTGTTTTTT.

This clone was observed a few times. The chain combines TRBV19 with TRBJ2-7; 9 positions agree with TRBD2. V lost 3 bases to trimming and J lost 7 bases; unmatched junction nucleotides: 7. The CDR3 runs to 14 residues. Germline-derived CDR1 and CDR2 are LNHDA and SQIVND (reference sequence). Here the CDR3 reads CASSMTSGSREQYF. The CDR3 DNA sequence: TGTGCCAGTAGTATGACTAGCGGTTCTCGGGAGCAGTACTTC.

The rearrangement uses TRBV30 and TRBJ1-5; no clear D gene. Trimming removed 3 bases from V and 3 bases from J, with 9 bases in between. CDR1 is GTSNPN, CDR2 SVGIG, per germline (reference sequence). This CDR3 spans 13 amino acids. CDR3 bases: TGTGCCTGGAGCACAGCTCACAATCAGCCCCAGCATTTT. It specifies CAWSTAHNQPQHF. The full variable domain, its missing parts supplied by reference TRBV30 and TRBJ1-5, is SQTIHQWPATLVQPVGSPLSLECTVEGTSNPNLYWYRQAAGRGLQLLFYSVGIGQISSEVPQNLSASRPQDRQFILSSKKLLLSDSGFYLCAWSTAHNQPQHFGDGTRLSIL.

The CDR3 coding sequence is TGTGCCAGCAGCCCGGTTGTAGGGACTCGGGGGTCCGGGGAGCTGTTTTTT. This translates into CASSPVVGTRGSGELFF. The chain couples TRBV5-4 to TRBJ2-2; maybe TRBD2 (6 bases). CDR1 SGHNT and CDR2 YYREEE come from the germline V gene (reference sequence). The V end was cut by 4 bases, the J end by 6 bases, with 22 bases between. The CDR3 covers 17 residues.

There are a few counts of this clone. This chain uses TRBV5-4 with TRBJ2-7, with D possibly TRBD2 on 6 matching bases. The CDR3 contains 14 residues. V lost 2 bases and J lost 0, with 9 bases in between. Germline V CDR1 and CDR2: SGHNT, YYREEE (reference sequence). CDR3 protein: CASSLDGSSYEQYF. The CDR3 DNA follows: TGTGCCAGCAGCTTAGACGGGAGCTCCTACGAGCAGTACTTC.

This chain links TRBV5-3 with TRBJ2-3, with 8 bases fitting TRBD2. TRBV5-3 is an ORF; its function is uncertain. The V segment lost 2 bases and the J segment 0 bases; nucleotides outside the gene matches: 17. There are 20 residues in the CDR3. The CDR3 sequence is CARSLTSGLTDYNSTDTQYF. The CDR3, as DNA: TGTGCCAGAAGCTTAACTAGCGGACTGACAGACTATAACAGCACAGATACGCAGTATTTT.

This clone was counted a few times. The chain is built from TRBV4-1 and TRBJ2-7; 8 bases match TRBD1. The CDR3 sequence is 16 residues long. V lost 1 base to trimming and J lost 3 bases; unmatched junction nucleotides: 8. CDR1 is MGHRA and CDR2 is YSYEKL in the germline V gene. CDR3 protein: CASSQALQGDFYEQYF. The CDR3 DNA reads as TGCGCCAGCAGCCAAGCCCTACAGGGGGACTTCTACGAGCAGTACTTC.

The chain is built from TRBV19 and TRBJ2-2; 7 bases fit TRBD1. The CDR3 extends over 14 amino acids. The V segment lost 5 bases and the J segment 5 bases; nucleotides outside the gene matches: 5. Germline V CDR1 and CDR2: LNHDA, SQIVND (reference sequence). CDR3 in amino acids: CASSQSTGTGELFF. The CDR3 DNA is TGTGCCAGTAGTCAATCGACAGGGACCGGGGAGCTGTTTTTT. Full variable domain (missing parts from reference TRBV19 and TRBJ2-2): DGGITQSPKYLFRKEGQNVTLSCEQNLNHDAMYWYRQDPGQGLRLIYYSQIVNDFQKGDIAEGYSVSREKKESFPLTVTSAQKNPTAFYLCASSQSTGTGELFFGEGSRLTVL.

The chain combines TRBV6-1 with TRBJ1-1; weak D call: TRBD1 (6 bases). CDR1 MNHNS and CDR2 SASEGT come from the germline V gene. The V end lost 5 bases, the J end lost 1 base, and 8 bases lay between the germline ends. There are 13 residues in the CDR3. The CDR3 loop reads CASSQDRNTEAFF. The CDR3 region has the DNA TGTGCCAGCAGTCAGGACAGGAACACTGAAGCTTTCTTT.

This clone was found a few times. J is TRBJ1-5 and V is TRBV7-9; the D is unclear. V was clipped by 6 bases and J by 6 bases, with 18 bases between them. This CDR3 contains 15 residues. Germline V gives CDR1 SEHNR, CDR2 FQNEAQ (reference sequence). The CDR3 sequence: CASSPDRGGFQPQHF. The DNA for the CDR3 is TGTGCCAGCAGTCCCGATCGGGGAGGTTTTCAGCCCCAGCATTTT. The whole variable domain, remainder taken from reference TRBV7-9 and TRBJ1-5, is DTGVSQNPRHKITKRGQNVTFRCDPISEHNRLYWYRQTLGQGPEFLTYFQNEAQLEKSRLLSDRFSAERPKGSFSTLEIQRTEQGDSAMYLCASSPDRGGFQPQHFGDGTRLSIL.

This clone was detected only a few times. J is TRBJ2-7 and V is TRBV7-9, with 9 positions matching TRBD2. V lost 1 base and J lost 6; bases outside the gene matches: 4. Germline values: CDR1 SEHNR, CDR2 FQNEAQ (reference sequence). The CDR3 contains 14 residues. The CDR3 DNA is TGTGCCAGCAGCTTAGTCCCAGCGGGAGGCGAGCAGTACTTC. Residues: CASSLVPAGGEQYF.

This chain joins TRBV9 and TRBJ2-1; D is perhaps TRBD2 (6 bases). V lost 3 bases and J lost 3, with 13 bases in between. The germline CDR1 and CDR2 sequences are SGDLS and YYNGEE. CDR3 length: 15 amino acids. CDR3 sequence reads: CASSGGTQDYNEQFF. CDR3 in DNA: TGTGCCAGCAGCGGCGGGACTCAGGACTACAATGAGCAGTTCTTC. The whole variable domain, remainder taken from reference TRBV9 and TRBJ2-1, is DSGVTQTPKHLITATGQRVTLRCSPRSGDLSVYWYQQSLDQGLQFLIQYYNGEERAKGNILERFSAQQFPDLHSELNLSSLELGDSALYFCASSGGTQDYNEQFFGPGTRLTVL.

The V gene is TRBV25-1, the J gene TRBJ2-5; 8 nucleotides line up with TRBD1. Germline assignment: CDR1 MGHDK and CDR2 SYGVNS. The CDR3 is 14 residues long. J gave up 11 bases and V 2 bases, and 10 bases lay outside the gene matches. The CDR3 is CASSELRDRPLQYF. DNA for the CDR3: TGTGCCAGCAGTGAACTCCGGGACAGGCCCTTGCAGTACTTC.

This clone was counted between two and nine times. The chain has TRBV4-1 and TRBJ2-7; 9 bases agree with TRBD2. Germline CDR1 and CDR2: MGHRA and YSYEKL. V shed 4 bases, J shed 0 bases, and the junction held 4 bases outside the gene matches. The CDR3 sequence is 15 residues long. DNA for the CDR3: TGCGCCAGCAGCCTGACTAGCGGAAACTCCTACGAGCAGTACTTC. Encoded protein: CASSLTSGNSYEQYF.

In regard to this clone: The final CDR3 position lacks the conserved phenylalanine or tryptophan, pointing to a likely read error. CDR3 nucleotide sequence: TGCGCCAGCAGCCAAGATCCCCCCCGCCAGGGACTAGGTGGCTACACCTTA. This gives the protein CASSQDPPRQGLGGYTL. The rearrangement links TRBV4-1 to TRBJ1-2; TRBD1 might be the D (5 bases). Germline-derived CDR1 and CDR2 are MGHRA and YSYEKL. This CDR3 region has 17 residues. The V end lost 0 bases, the J end lost 7 bases, and 21 bases lay between the germline ends.

Concerning this clone itself: Additional DNA sequences in this sample encode the identical CDR3. The chain couples TRBV9 to TRBJ2-1; 7 positions match TRBD2. The CDR3 has 15 amino acids. J was trimmed by 3 bases and V by 0 bases; bases with no gene match: 3. CDR1 is SGDLS, CDR2 YYNGEE, per germline. CDR3 in amino acids: CASSVEAGSYNEQFF. CDR3 DNA: TGTGCCAGCAGCGTAGAAGCGGGAAGCTACAATGAGCAGTTCTTC.

This clone was seen a handful of times. This CDR3 is also generated by other DNA sequences in the sample. J is TRBJ1-2 and V is TRBV9; no definite D call. The CDR3 is 12 residues long. CDR1 and CDR2 from the germline V gene are SGDLS and YYNGEE. The ends were cut back, 0 bases at V and 7 bases at J, with 7 bases in the middle. The CDR3 region has the DNA TGTGCCAGCAGCGTAGGCGTTGGTGGCTACACCTTC. Encoded protein: CASSVGVGGYTF.

The gene calls are TRBV10-2 and TRBJ2-5, with 7 bases that match TRBD2. The CDR3 runs to 17 residues. V trimming: 5 bases; J trimming: 0 bases; junction bases outside the gene matches: 12. In germline, CDR1 is WSHSY, CDR2 SAAADI. The CDR3 reads CASSLVGLSLYQETQYF. As DNA, the CDR3 is TGCGCCAGCAGTCTCGTGGGACTAAGCTTATACCAAGAGACCCAGTACTTC.

This clone has just a few counts. The chain joins TRBV9 to TRBJ2-2, with a tentative D call TRBD2 (6 bases). V lost 4 bases to trimming and J lost 4 bases, with 11 bases between them. Germline lookup yields CDR1 SGDLS and CDR2 YYNGEE. CDR3 length equals 14 residues. The CDR3 loop is CASSMGLFTGELFF. Here the CDR3 DNA reads TGTGCCAGCAGCATGGGACTTTTCACCGGGGAGCTGTTTTTT.

The chain uses TRBV23-1 and TRBJ2-1; TRBD2 matches 9 bases. TRBV23-1 qualifies as an ORF whose function is uncertain. V trimming: 2 bases; J trimming: 8 bases; junction bases outside the gene matches: 19. The length of the CDR3 is 19 residues. In DNA form, the CDR3 reads TGCGCCAGCAGTCAACCTCCCCAGGGCGGGAGGGCCTCTACACATGAGCAGTTCTTC. Translated, it gives CASSQPPQGGRASTHEQFF.

The sample holds a few counts of this clone. V gene TRBV10-3 combines with J gene TRBJ2-1; 11 bases fit TRBD2. This CDR3 is 16 amino acids long. Germline values: CDR1 ENHRY, CDR2 SYGVKD. The junction had 1 base not matched to a gene; V was cut back by 3 bases and J by 0 bases. The DNA for the CDR3 is TGTGCCATCAGTGATACTAGCGGGAGCTCCTACAATGAGCAGTTCTTC. Amino acids: CAISDTSGSSYNEQFF.

The V call is TRBV2, the J call TRBJ2-5, with 8 nucleotides matching TRBD1. The trim removed 6 bases at V and 5 bases at J, leaving 5 bases unmatched. This CDR3 has 13 residues. Germline values: CDR1 SNHLY, CDR2 FYNNEI. In DNA, the CDR3 is TGTGCCAGCAGCCCAAGGACAGGGGAGACCCAGTACTTC. This codes for CASSPRTGETQYF.

This clone was observed a handful of times. J is TRBJ1-2 and V is TRBV2; TRBD1 might be the D (6 bases). Germline lookup yields CDR1 SNHLY and CDR2 FYNNEI. V was clipped by 6 bases and J by 0 bases, with 23 bases between them. There are 18 residues in the CDR3. As DNA, the CDR3 is TGTGCCAGCAGCTGGCCCTTGAGAGGGGGAGAAGCTAACTATGGCTACACCTTC. This gives the protein CASSWPLRGGEANYGYTF. Combining the CDR3 with reference TRBV2 and TRBJ1-2 gives the whole variable domain EPEVTQTPSHQVTQMGQEVILRCVPISNHLYFYWYRQILGQKVEFLVSFYNNEISEKSEIFDDQFSVERPDGSNFTLKIRSTKLEDSAMYFCASSWPLRGGEANYGYTFGSGTRLTVV.

The chain uses TRBV30 and TRBJ1-4, with D unclear. Germline lookup yields CDR1 GTSNPN and CDR2 SVGIG (reference sequence). The CDR3 has 16 amino acids. V lost 5 bases, J lost 0 bases, and 16 bases lay in between. The CDR3 reads CAWAPGSIATNEKLFF. CDR3 bases: TGTGCCTGGGCCCCGGGGAGCATCGCAACTAATGAAAAACTGTTTTTT.

This clone has just a few counts. The chain links TRBV5-1 to TRBJ2-1, with D hard to call. V gave up 0 bases and J gave up 3 bases, with 7 bases separating them. Germline lookup yields CDR1 SGHRS and CDR2 YFSETQ. This CDR3 has 14 residues. CDR3 sequence (DNA): TGCGCCAGCAGCTTGGTCCCTAGCTACAATGAGCAGTTCTTC. Translated: CASSLVPSYNEQFF. The full variable domain, in which reference TRBV5-1 and TRBJ2-1 provide the parts outside the CDR3, is KAGVTQTPRYLIKTRGQQVTLSCSPISGHRSVSWYQQTPGQGLQFLFEYFSETQRNKGNFPGRFSGRQFSNSRSEMNVSTLELGDSALYLCASSLVPSYNEQFFGPGTRLTVL.

This chain connects TRBV4-1 to TRBJ1-2; 11 positions match TRBD1. The trim removed 0 bases at V and 2 bases at J, leaving 17 bases unmatched. In germline, CDR1 is MGHRA, CDR2 YSYEKL. The length of the CDR3 is 21 residues. The CDR3 loop reads CASSQEINPPGQGVKNYGYTF. The CDR3 coding sequence is TGCGCCAGCAGCCAAGAAATAAACCCCCCGGGACAGGGGGTAAAGAACTATGGCTACACCTTC.

The V gene is TRBV5-6, the J gene TRBJ1-3, with 10 bases matching TRBD1. Trimming removed 3 bases from V and 0 bases from J; junction bases left unmatched: 6. The CDR3 extends over 17 amino acids. The germline CDR1 and CDR2 sequences are SGHDT and YYEEEE. The CDR3 loop is CASSSRTGGNSGNTIYF. The CDR3 nucleotides read TGTGCCAGCAGCTCTAGGACAGGGGGGAACTCTGGAAACACCATATATTTT.